One sample yielded the 13 T cell receptor beta chains listed below, sequenced in a study of T cell repertoires in cytomegalovirus infection (dated by TCRdb to between 2018 and 2021). Sequenced on an Illumina HiSeq 1500. TCRdb applied fastp at Q25 and MiXCR to the public reads, then kept only in-frame beta chains. A single entry per CDR3 protein holds the most common genes and DNA from its merged rows. The sample yields approximately 700,000 distinct CDR3 sequences; 35% were counted once. The ten largest account for around 3% of the sample. The source material was PBMCs. The receptors come from a human donor in good health (CMV status not recorded). Some clones in this sample may be carry-over from other donors' samples.

This clonotype showed up just a few times. The chain employs TRBV12-3 or TRBV12-4 and TRBJ2-5; D may correspond to TRBD1 or TRBD2 (5 bases each). The length of the CDR3 is 15 residues. Trimming cost V 8 bases and J 1 base, with 17 bases left between them. The CDR3 DNA follows: TGTGCCAGCGGCTCTTGGGACCCACTCCAAGAGACCCAGTACTTC. This gives the protein CASGSWDPLQETQYF.

The chain couples TRBV10-3 to TRBJ1-2; D is possibly TRBD1 (5 bases). Trimming removed 5 bases from V and 2 bases from J, with 12 bases in between. The CDR3 is 14 amino acids. Per the germline V gene, CDR1 is ENHRY and CDR2 is SYGVKD. CDR3 in DNA: TGTGCCATCAGTCTTGGACGGGGGAACTATGGCTACACCTTC. Protein: CAISLGRGNYGYTF.

This clonotype appeared a few times. The chain combines TRBV28 with TRBJ1-1; no clear D gene. The CDR3 covers 9 residues. Trimming pared 9 bases from V and 8 bases from J, leaving 7 bases between. Germline V gives CDR1 MDHEN, CDR2 SYDVKM. The CDR3 sequence is CASGREAFF. DNA for the CDR3: TGTGCCAGTGGCAGGGAAGCTTTCTTT.

This clonotype has just a few counts. The chain couples TRBV12-3 or TRBV12-4 to TRBJ1-2; D unresolved. Trimming removed 9 bases at V and 5 bases at J, with 13 bases between. This CDR3 spans 12 amino acids. CDR3 DNA sequence: TGTGCCAGTAATCGGAGGGCGTATGGCTACACCTTC. Its translation: CASNRRAYGYTF.

The rearrangement joins TRBV19 to TRBJ2-1; 9 nucleotides line up with TRBD2. Germline CDR1 is LNHDA and CDR2 is SQIVND (reference sequence). This CDR3 is built from 15 residues. The V segment lost 7 bases and the J segment 3 bases; nucleotides outside the gene matches: 7. CDR3 DNA: TGTGCCAGTACCCGGAGCGGGGGGAACTACAATGAGCAGTTCTTC. Its protein is CASTRSGGNYNEQFF.

In its sample, this clonotype was seen a few times. The J gene is TRBJ1-1, the V gene TRBV12-3 or TRBV12-4, with D possibly being TRBD1 (6 bases). The CDR3 extends over 15 amino acids. Trimming removed 6 bases at V and 4 bases at J, with 18 bases between. CDR3 DNA sequence: TGTGCCAGCAGAGCTACGGGACAAAAAACCACTGAAGCTTTCTTT. It encodes CASRATGQKTTEAFF.

The chain couples TRBV5-1 to TRBJ2-7, with D possibly matching TRBD1 (6 bases). Per the germline V gene, CDR1 is SGHRS and CDR2 is YFSETQ. CDR3 length: 14 amino acids. Trimming left V 1 base short and J 7 bases short, with 15 bases between. CDR3 loop: CASSLSVQGREQYF. The CDR3 nucleotides read TGCGCCAGCAGCTTGTCTGTGCAGGGGAGAGAGCAGTACTTC. The full variable domain, in which reference TRBV5-1 and TRBJ2-7 provide the parts outside the CDR3, is KAGVTQTPRYLIKTRGQQVTLSCSPISGHRSVSWYQQTPGQGLQFLFEYFSETQRNKGNFPGRFSGRQFSNSRSEMNVSTLELGDSALYLCASSLSVQGREQYFGPGTRLTVT.

This clonotype showed up just a few times. The rearrangement joins TRBV12-3 or TRBV12-4 to TRBJ1-1; D call uncertain. The germline V and J ends were trimmed by 6 bases and 0 bases, with 14 bases remaining between them. There are 15 residues in the CDR3. CDR3 sequence (DNA): TGTGCCAGCAGGGGCGGGAACCAACTGAACACTGAAGCTTTCTTT. It codes for CASRGGNQLNTEAFF.

The sample holds many counts of this clonotype. The rearrangement uses TRBV7-2 and TRBJ1-4; D not certain. The V gene lost 5 bases and the J gene lost 8 bases, with 15 bases spanning the gap. The V gene's germline CDR1 is SGHTA and CDR2 FQGNSA. The CDR3 covers 14 residues. For the CDR3, the DNA is TGTGCCAGCAGCCGACGCTCAGTCGGGGAAAAACTGTTTTTT. Protein product: CASSRRSVGEKLFF.

This chain connects TRBV19 to TRBJ2-4, with 10 bases lining up with TRBD1. The CDR3 has 15 residues. With V trimmed by 8 bases and J by 3 bases, 7 bases remained unmatched. In germline, CDR1 is LNHDA, CDR2 SQIVND (reference sequence). CDR3 coding DNA: TGTGCCAGTCGGTGGACAGGGGGATACAAAAACATTCAGTACTTC. Translation: CASRWTGGYKNIQYF.

This sequence joins TRBV7-2 and TRBJ2-7; 10 bases line up with TRBD2. CDR1 SGHTA and CDR2 FQGNSA come from the germline V gene. V shed 4 bases and J 6 bases; nucleotides not matched to a gene: 6. This CDR3 is 14 amino acids long. For the CDR3, the DNA is TGTGCCAGCAGCTGGGCTACTAGCGGGGCCGAGCAGTACTTC. As protein: CASSWATSGAEQYF.

The V and J genes are TRBV12-3 or TRBV12-4 and TRBJ1-1; D is unclear. Trimming cost V 6 bases and J 0 bases, with 8 bases left between them. The CDR3 totals 13 residues. CDR3 coding DNA: TGTGCCAGCAGGTGGGCCATGAACACTGAAGCTTTCTTT. Its translation is CASRWAMNTEAFF.

A remark on this clonotype: This clone may be a read error of a much larger clone one base away. V gene TRBV2 combines with J gene TRBJ2-2; D may match TRBD1 or TRBD2 (6 bases each). CDR1 and CDR2 from the germline V gene are SNHLY and FYNNEI. This CDR3 contains 16 residues. The DNA for the CDR3 is TGTGCCATCAGTGATCCCGGGGGCAGCGACACCGGGGAGCTGTTTTTT. This translates into CAISDPGGSDTGELFF.